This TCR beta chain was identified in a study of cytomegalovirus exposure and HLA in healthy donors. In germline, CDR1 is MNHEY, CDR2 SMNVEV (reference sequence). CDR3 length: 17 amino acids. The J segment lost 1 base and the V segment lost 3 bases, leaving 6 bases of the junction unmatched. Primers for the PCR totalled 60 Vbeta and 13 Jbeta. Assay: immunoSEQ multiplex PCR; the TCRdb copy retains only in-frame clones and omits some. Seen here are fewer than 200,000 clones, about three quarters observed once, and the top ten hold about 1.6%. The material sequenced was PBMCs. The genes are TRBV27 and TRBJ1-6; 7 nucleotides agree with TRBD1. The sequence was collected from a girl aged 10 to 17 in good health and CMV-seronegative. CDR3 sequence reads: CASSLEGGGSYNSPLHF. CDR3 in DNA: TGTGCCAGCAGTTTGGAAGGGGGCGGATCCTATAATTCACCCCTCCACTTT.